The rows below give T cell receptor beta chains drawn from one sample of a study of T cell responses to AZD1222 COVID-19 vaccine. Repertoires were generated with immunoSEQ multiplex PCR, while TCRdb's copy carries only in-frame clones and drops some. Here the sample spans around 120,000 clones, 70% to 90% being singletons. The starting material was peripheral blood, obtained on day 0 of AZD1222 vaccination. The source is an adult in good health. CDR3s include the opening cysteine and the closing phenylalanine or tryptophan. The D gene is left open where the match is weak. Clone size appears in some rows only: once, few, many, or a class for an expanded clone.

d_call: -; j_call: TRBJ2-5; clone_size: -; v_call: TRBV6-5; cdr3_nt: TGTGCCAGCACCCCCAGGGTGGAGACCCAGTACTTC; cdr3_aa: CASTPRVETQYF
d_call: -; j_call: TRBJ1-6; clone_size: -; v_call: TRBV13; cdr3_nt: TGTGCCAGCAGCTTAATCCGGGACTGGGGTTCACCCCTCCACTTT; cdr3_aa: CASSLIRDWGSPLHF
d_call: -; j_call: TRBJ1-2; clone_size: once; v_call: TRBV28; cdr3_nt: TGTGCCAGCAGGGCGGACTATGGCTACACCTTC; cdr3_aa: CASRADYGYTF
d_call: -; j_call: TRBJ1-2; clone_size: once; v_call: TRBV5-1; cdr3_nt: TGCGCCAGCAGGGCAGGGTCCTATGGCTACACCTTC; cdr3_aa: CASRAGSYGYTF
d_call: -; j_call: TRBJ2-1; clone_size: -; v_call: TRBV10-3; cdr3_nt: TGTGCCATCAGTGAGTCTCGGTCAGTCAATGAGCAGTTCTTC; cdr3_aa: CAISESRSVNEQFF
d_call: -; j_call: TRBJ2-5; clone_size: -; v_call: TRBV5-1; cdr3_nt: TGCGCCAGCAGCCCGCAGGGACGGGGGACGTGGGAGACCCAGTACTTC; cdr3_aa: CASSPQGRGTWETQYF
d_call: TRBD2; j_call: TRBJ2-7; clone_size: -; v_call: TRBV28; cdr3_nt: TGTGCCAGCTCAGGGACTACCTATTACTACGAGCAGTACTTC; cdr3_aa: CASSGTTYYYEQYF
d_call: TRBD1; j_call: TRBJ1-6; clone_size: -; v_call: TRBV7-6; cdr3_nt: TGTGCCAGCAGCCTGAGGACAGGGGACTCTTTTAATTCACCCCTCCACTTT; cdr3_aa: CASSLRTGDSFNSPLHF
d_call: -; j_call: TRBJ1-3; clone_size: -; v_call: TRBV19; cdr3_nt: TGTGCCAGTAGTATAGACAGGGGATTCTCTGGAAACACCATATATTTT; cdr3_aa: CASSIDRGFSGNTIYF
d_call: -; j_call: TRBJ2-3; clone_size: -; v_call: TRBV4-2; cdr3_nt: TGTGCCAGCAGCCAAGACCCCACTCGGGTGAGCACAGATACGCAGTATTTT; cdr3_aa: CASSQDPTRVSTDTQYF
d_call: -; j_call: TRBJ2-5; clone_size: -; v_call: TRBV19; cdr3_nt: TGTGCCAGTAGACCTAGGCTTCGGGAGACCCAGTACTTC; cdr3_aa: CASRPRLRETQYF
d_call: -; j_call: TRBJ2-4; clone_size: once; v_call: TRBV27; cdr3_nt: TGTGCCAGCAGTTTCTCAGATGGGACGAACATTCAGTACTTC; cdr3_aa: CASSFSDGTNIQYF
d_call: -; j_call: TRBJ1-5; clone_size: -; v_call: TRBV19; cdr3_nt: TGTGCCAGTAGTATAGATCGCGACAGCGCTCAGCCCCAGCATTTT; cdr3_aa: CASSIDRDSAQPQHF
d_call: -; j_call: TRBJ1-3; clone_size: -; v_call: TRBV28; cdr3_nt: TGTGCCAGCAGTTCTCTCGGGAAAACCTCTGGAAACACCATATATTTT; cdr3_aa: CASSSLGKTSGNTIYF
d_call: -; j_call: TRBJ2-7; clone_size: few; v_call: TRBV6-5; cdr3_nt: TGTGCCAGCAGAAACACCGGCGAGCAGTACTTC; cdr3_aa: CASRNTGEQYF
d_call: -; j_call: TRBJ2-7; clone_size: -; v_call: TRBV27; cdr3_nt: TGTGCCAGCAGTCCCCAAGGGGGCGAGCAGTACTTC; cdr3_aa: CASSPQGGEQYF
d_call: TRBD1; j_call: TRBJ2-1; clone_size: -; v_call: TRBV24-1; cdr3_nt: TGTGCCACCAGTGCTCCGGGACAGTACAATGAGCAGTTCTTC; cdr3_aa: CATSAPGQYNEQFF
d_call: -; j_call: TRBJ2-7; clone_size: -; v_call: TRBV5-8; cdr3_nt: TGTGCCAGCAGCTTTGACGTTCGGGAGCAGTACTTC; cdr3_aa: CASSFDVREQYF
d_call: TRBD1; j_call: TRBJ2-3; clone_size: -; v_call: TRBV5-1; cdr3_nt: TGCGCCAGCAGCTTGGTGGACAGGGGCACAGATACGCAGTATTTT; cdr3_aa: CASSLVDRGTDTQYF
d_call: -; j_call: TRBJ2-1; clone_size: once; v_call: TRBV5-1; cdr3_nt: TGCGCCAGCAGCTTGGATGTAAGCTCCTACAATGAGCAGTTCTTC; cdr3_aa: CASSLDVSSYNEQFF
d_call: TRBD1; j_call: TRBJ2-2; clone_size: -; v_call: TRBV19; cdr3_nt: TGTGCCAGTAGGCCCGGGACAGCGAACACCGGGGAGCTGTTTTTT; cdr3_aa: CASRPGTANTGELFF
d_call: TRBD1; j_call: TRBJ1-1; clone_size: once; v_call: TRBV5-1; cdr3_nt: TGCGCCAGCAGCTATGACAGGGGAGGCACTGAAGCTTTCTTT; cdr3_aa: CASSYDRGGTEAFF
d_call: TRBD1; j_call: TRBJ2-7; clone_size: few; v_call: TRBV14; cdr3_nt: TGTGCCAGCAGCCAAGCGGGACAGGGGGCGCATGAGCAGTACTTC; cdr3_aa: CASSQAGQGAHEQYF
d_call: -; j_call: TRBJ2-1; clone_size: -; v_call: TRBV19; cdr3_nt: TGTGCCAGCAGGGGAGATCTGGATGAGCAGTTCTTC; cdr3_aa: CASRGDLDEQFF
d_call: -; j_call: TRBJ2-1; clone_size: -; v_call: TRBV30; cdr3_nt: TGTGCCTGGAGTGTAGCCGCACATGAGCAGTTCTTC; cdr3_aa: CAWSVAAHEQFF
d_call: -; j_call: TRBJ1-5; clone_size: few; v_call: TRBV2; cdr3_nt: TGTGCCAGCAGCCCGGACAGATTGCGCAATCAGCCCCAGCATTTT; cdr3_aa: CASSPDRLRNQPQHF
d_call: -; j_call: TRBJ2-7; clone_size: -; v_call: TRBV27; cdr3_nt: TGTGCCAGCAGTTTCGCCAGGGGAGAGCAGTACTTC; cdr3_aa: CASSFARGEQYF
d_call: TRBD1; j_call: TRBJ1-1; clone_size: -; v_call: TRBV29-1; cdr3_nt: TGCAGCGTTCGAGTCAGGGGGACCGGTGAAGCTTTCTTT; cdr3_aa: CSVRVRGTGEAFF
d_call: -; j_call: TRBJ1-2; clone_size: -; v_call: TRBV28; cdr3_nt: TGTGCCAGCCGGACCGGGGGAGGGGCGGCTGCGGAGGGCTACACCTTC; cdr3_aa: CASRTGGGAAAEGYTF
d_call: -; j_call: TRBJ2-2; clone_size: -; v_call: TRBV5-1; cdr3_nt: TGCGCCAGCAGCTTGGGTCAGGACGGCGGGGAGCTGTTTTTT; cdr3_aa: CASSLGQDGGELFF
d_call: TRBD1; j_call: TRBJ1-1; clone_size: once; v_call: TRBV3-1/TRBV3-2; cdr3_nt: TGTGCCAGCAGCCGTTGGGACAGGAACACTGAAGCTTTCTTT; cdr3_aa: CASSRWDRNTEAFF
d_call: -; j_call: TRBJ1-3; clone_size: -; v_call: TRBV6-2/TRBV6-3; cdr3_nt: TGTGCCAGCAGCCACAGGCCCCGCTCTGGAAACACCATATATTTT; cdr3_aa: CASSHRPRSGNTIYF
d_call: -; j_call: TRBJ1-5; clone_size: -; v_call: TRBV19; cdr3_nt: TGTGCCAGTAATGCTGGGGAGAGGCAGCCCCAGCATTTT; cdr3_aa: CASNAGERQPQHF
d_call: -; j_call: TRBJ2-1; clone_size: -; v_call: TRBV10-3; cdr3_nt: TGTGCCATCAGTGAGTCGGTGAACAATGAGCAGTTCTTC; cdr3_aa: CAISESVNNEQFF
d_call: -; j_call: TRBJ1-2; clone_size: -; v_call: TRBV27; cdr3_nt: TGTGCCAGCAGTTTATCGCACAGCAGCTATGGCTACACCTTC; cdr3_aa: CASSLSHSSYGYTF
d_call: -; j_call: TRBJ2-1; clone_size: -; v_call: TRBV6-5; cdr3_nt: TGTGCCAGCAGCAATAGCCGCAATGAGCAGTTCTTC; cdr3_aa: CASSNSRNEQFF
d_call: -; j_call: TRBJ1-1; clone_size: few; v_call: TRBV30; cdr3_nt: TGTGCCTGGAGGGTATTAGGTGAAGCTTTCTTT; cdr3_aa: CAWRVLGEAFF
d_call: -; j_call: TRBJ1-1; clone_size: -; v_call: TRBV9; cdr3_nt: TGTGCCAGCAGCCTGACACCTGGGATTACTGAAGCTTTCTTT; cdr3_aa: CASSLTPGITEAFF
d_call: -; j_call: TRBJ1-6; clone_size: -; v_call: TRBV7-9; cdr3_nt: TGTGCCAGCATCCCGGGAAGCTCCTATAATTCACCCCTCCACTTT; cdr3_aa: CASIPGSSYNSPLHF
d_call: -; j_call: TRBJ2-2; clone_size: -; v_call: TRBV4-1; cdr3_nt: TGCGCCAGCAGCCAAGATTCAGCCGGGGCGGAGAACACCGGGGAGCTGTTTTTT; cdr3_aa: CASSQDSAGAENTGELFF